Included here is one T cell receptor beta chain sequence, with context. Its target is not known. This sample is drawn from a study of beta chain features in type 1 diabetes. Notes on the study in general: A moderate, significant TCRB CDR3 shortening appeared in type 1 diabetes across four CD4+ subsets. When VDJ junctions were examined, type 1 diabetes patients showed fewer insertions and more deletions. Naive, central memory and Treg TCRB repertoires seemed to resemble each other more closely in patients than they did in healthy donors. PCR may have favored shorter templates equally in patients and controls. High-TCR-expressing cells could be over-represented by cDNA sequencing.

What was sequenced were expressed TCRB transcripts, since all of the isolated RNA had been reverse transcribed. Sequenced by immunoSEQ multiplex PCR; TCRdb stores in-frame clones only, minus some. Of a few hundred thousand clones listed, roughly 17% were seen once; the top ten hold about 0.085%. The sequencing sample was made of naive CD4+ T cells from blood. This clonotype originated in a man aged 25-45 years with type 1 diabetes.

The CDR3 DNA reads TGTGCCAGCAGCGATAGAAGGGGGAACACTGAAGCTTTCTTT. Protein product: CASSDRRGNTEAFF. V gene TRBV9 combines with J gene TRBJ1-1; a weak D match, TRBD1 (5 bases). The CDR3 consists of 14 residues. CDR1 SGDLS and CDR2 YYNGEE come from the germline V gene. Deletions cut 3 bases from V and 1 base from J, with 10 bases between.